Sequencing of this T cell receptor beta chain was carried out in a study of blood T cell repertoires in COVID-19 (dated by TCRdb to the early 2020s). As for the study more broadly: The collaborator samples originated in the United States, Italy and Spain and spanned the acute and convalescent phases of COVID-19. The material from the prospective study consisted of cDNA or gDNA derived from T cells, B-cell-depleted T cells, or PBMCs. The dataset comprised deeply sampled blood TCRbeta repertoires from subjects exposed to, actively infected with, or recovered from COVID-19. The repertoires were made available in a free public database intended to serve as a resource for research on the immune response to SARS-CoV-2. The samples were drawn from two sources: the first 160 participants of the ongoing ImmuneRACE study, and 1,200 or so subjects contributed by 6 global collaborators. Nearly every sample came with metadata listing a de-identified subject ID, COVID-19 status, age in years and sex. Where available, HLA class I and class II types were taken from metadata supplied by the sample provider and were not determined by assay-based typing.

CDR3 length: 16 amino acids, cysteine to phenylalanine. This entry keeps only the CDR3 DNA: 48 bases, framed from base 1. The germline V gene encodes CDR1 MNHEY and CDR2 SMNVEV (reference sequence). Trimmed from V: 3 bases; trimmed from J: 0 bases; junction bases lacking a gene match: 1. Overall study outcomes, separate from this receptor: The amount of clinical and demographic metadata varied by source and participant and was provided uncurated.

Collaborating institutions collected whole blood in K2EDTA tubes following their own protocols. For TCRbeta analysis, collaborators shipped samples as frozen whole blood, isolated PBMCs, or DNA extracted from either of those sample types. The immunoSEQ Assay, a bias-controlled multiplex PCR, was used to amplify TCRbeta CDR3 regions from genomic DNA. In the authors' own workflow: The number of nucleated cells in each sample was estimated from the amplification of reference gene primers within the assay. Sequence reads were collapsed and filtered to measure the absolute abundance of every unique TCRbeta CDR3 rearrangement. For each sample, productive Simpson clonality was calculated as the square root of Simpson's diversity index over productive rearrangements. Here the immuneACCESS table is served through TCRdb, limited to in-frame sequences with V and J called. Missing clones are a known gap in these copies; in checked studies unresolved V genes cover under half, and the rest lacks a known reason. D and trimming come from the DNA, and the V and J calls and clone size come from that table. The sample table records about 110,000 clones; about 85% of these occur just once. Roughly 1.4% of the sample goes to the ten largest clones.

Concerning this clone itself: Its recognized antigen is unknown. Qualities for individual bases were not recorded, and no much larger clone is one base off.

The chain employs TRBV27 and TRBJ1-4; TRBD1 fits 10 bases in the junction. Material for sequencing was peripheral blood. This TCR came from a middle-aged man with acute or convalescent COVID-19. The CDR3 reads as follows: CASSFGTGATNEKLFF. The nucleotide sequence reads as follows: TGTGCCAGCAGTTTCGGGACAGGGGCAACTAATGAAAAACTGTTTTTT. Joined to the reference TRBV27 and TRBJ1-4 proteins, this CDR3 gives the full variable domain: EAQVTQNPRYLITVTGKKLTVTCSQNMNHEYMSWYRQDPGLGLRQIYYSMNVEVTDKGDVPEGYKVSRKEKRNFPLILESPSPNQTSLYFCASSFGTGATNEKLFFGSGTQLSVL.